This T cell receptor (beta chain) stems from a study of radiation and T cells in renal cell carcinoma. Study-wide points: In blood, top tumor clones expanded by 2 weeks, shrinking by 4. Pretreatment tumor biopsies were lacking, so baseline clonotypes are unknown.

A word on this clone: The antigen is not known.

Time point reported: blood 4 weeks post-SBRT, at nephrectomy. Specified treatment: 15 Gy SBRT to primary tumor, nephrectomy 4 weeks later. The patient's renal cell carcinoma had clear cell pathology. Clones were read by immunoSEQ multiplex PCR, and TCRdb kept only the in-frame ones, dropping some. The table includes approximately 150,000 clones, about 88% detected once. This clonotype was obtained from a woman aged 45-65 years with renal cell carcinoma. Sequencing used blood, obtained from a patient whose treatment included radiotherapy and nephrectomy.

CDR3 nucleotide sequence: TGTGCCAGCAGTTACACAGGGGGAAAAGAGACCCAGTACTTC. This sequence encodes CASSYTGGKETQYF. This chain connects TRBV6-5 to TRBJ2-5; 8 bases are shared with TRBD1. The CDR3 contains 14 residues. Germline V gene lookup returns CDR1 MNHEY and CDR2 SVGAGI. V lost 2 bases, J lost 3 bases, and 2 bases stayed unmatched.